The 23 T cell receptor beta chains below come from one sample, sequenced in a study of identical twins. TCRdb re-derived calls from the 5' RACE reads in MiXCR, one entry per CDR3 protein. Seen here are 250,000 or so distinct CDR3 sequences, roughly 8.7% observed once, and the top ten hold approximately 3%. This same sample was also part of a study on yellow fever vaccine responses in identical twins.

Sequenced sample: CD8+ T cells sorted from blood. Receptors were obtained from a young woman in good health.

J is TRBJ2-7 and V is TRBV4-3; D not certain. Germline lookup yields CDR1 LGHNA and CDR2 YSLEER. The CDR3 extends over 14 amino acids. V gave up 3 bases and J gave up 2 bases, with 11 bases separating them. In DNA, the CDR3 is TGCGCCAGCAGCCAGGTTCTCTCCCCCTACGAGCAGTACTTC. This translates into CASSQVLSPYEQYF.

The rearrangement links TRBV6-4 to TRBJ1-1; 9 nucleotides align to TRBD1. The CDR3 is 20 amino acids. J gave up 0 bases and V 2 bases, and 16 bases lay outside the gene matches. CDR1 is MRHNA and CDR2 is SNTAGT in the germline V gene. CDR3 residues: CASSDPRGQGVRYMNTEAFF. The DNA for the CDR3 is TGTGCCAGCAGTGACCCTCGGGGACAGGGTGTCAGGTACATGAACACTGAAGCTTTCTTT.

This clonotype was seen repeatedly, ten times or more. The chain links TRBV12-3 or TRBV12-4 to TRBJ1-5; D uncertain. This CDR3 is built from 20 residues. Trimming removed 1 base from V and 0 bases from J, with 22 bases in between. CDR3 sequence: CASSLVPGIRYRDSNQPQHF. CDR3 coding DNA: TGTGCCAGCAGTTTAGTCCCCGGGATCAGGTATAGAGATAGCAATCAGCCCCAGCATTTT.

This clonotype was observed at least ten times. The chain has TRBV29-1 and TRBJ2-1, with D perhaps TRBD2 (6 bases). Germline CDR1 reads SQVTM; CDR2 reads ANQGSEA. The CDR3 is made up of 14 amino acids. Trimming removed 5 bases at V and 4 bases at J, with 15 bases between. The CDR3 spells CSVNTGEGYNEQFF. In nucleotides, the CDR3 is TGCAGCGTTAATACGGGAGAGGGTTACAATGAGCAGTTCTTC.

This clonotype has ten or more counts. The rearrangement uses TRBV7-9 and TRBJ2-5; no firm D call. This CDR3 is 17 amino acids long. V lost 2 bases and J 5 bases, leaving 21 bases between the germline ends. Per the germline V gene, CDR1 is SEHNR and CDR2 is FQNEAQ (reference sequence). The CDR3 here is CASSLPTSLDPNETQYF. CDR3 DNA: TGTGCCAGCAGCTTACCGACCTCCCTAGATCCTAACGAGACCCAGTACTTC.

The rearrangement links TRBV7-8 to TRBJ1-5; possible D gene TRBD1, 5 bases. The germline V and J ends were trimmed by 6 bases and 1 base, with 10 bases remaining between them. The germline gives CDR1 SGHVS, CDR2 FQNEAQ. CDR3 size: 14 residues. CDR3 nucleotide sequence: TGTGCCAGCAGTGGGACGGTGAGCAATCAGCCCCAGCATTTT. Protein product: CASSGTVSNQPQHF.

The chain carries TRBV18 and TRBJ1-4; tentatively, D is TRBD1 (5 bases). Trimming left V 1 base short and J 5 bases short, with 14 bases between. The CDR3 is made up of 16 amino acids. The V gene's germline CDR1 is KGHSH and CDR2 LQKENI. The CDR3: CASSPLVGRDNEKLFF. The CDR3 DNA is TGTGCCAGCTCACCACTCGTCGGCAGGGACAATGAAAAACTGTTTTTT.

This clonotype was observed a few times. The chain is built from TRBV3-1 and TRBJ2-2, with D unclear. The V end was cut by 2 bases, the J end by 6 bases, with 16 bases between. Germline CDR1 and CDR2: LGHDT and YNNKEL (reference sequence). CDR3 length: 16 residues. DNA of the CDR3: TGTGCCAGCAGCCAATCCCTAAAGAGAAGGCCCGGGGAGCTGTTTTTT. Translated, it gives CASSQSLKRRPGELFF. Variable domain in full (rest from reference TRBV3-1 and TRBJ2-2): DTAVSQTPKYLVTQMGNDKSIKCEQNLGHDTMYWYKQDSKKFLKIMFSYNNKELIINETVPNRFSPKSPDKAHLNLHINSLELGDSAVYFCASSQSLKRRPGELFFGEGSRLTVL.

The chain is built from TRBV14 and TRBJ2-7; 11 nucleotides align to TRBD2. The CDR3 sequence is 15 residues long. V was pared by 5 bases and J by 3 bases, with 6 bases of the junction left unmatched. Germline CDR1 and CDR2: SGHDN and FVKESK. The CDR3, as DNA: TGTGCCAGCAGCAAGGGACTAGCGGCCGACTACGAGCAGTACTTC. This translates into CASSKGLAADYEQYF.

This chain links TRBV20-1 with TRBJ2-5, with TRBD2 matching over 12 bases. Germline V gene lookup returns CDR1 DFQATT and CDR2 SNEGSKA (reference sequence). This CDR3 is 16 amino acids long. Losses at the gene ends were 8 bases for V and 9 bases for J; bases not matched to a gene: 19. CDR3 residues: CSFGTGTSGFRAAQYF. In DNA form, the CDR3 reads TGCAGTTTTGGCACCGGGACTAGCGGGTTTCGGGCAGCCCAGTACTTC.

This clonotype was seen many times. The V and J genes are TRBV27 and TRBJ2-1; 9 bases align to TRBD2. Trimming at V came to 5 bases and at J to 4 bases, leaving 3 bases not matched to a gene. This CDR3 has 14 amino acids. CDR1 is MNHEY, CDR2 SMNVEV, per germline (reference sequence). The CDR3 protein is CASSMLAGYNEQFF. Written as DNA, the CDR3 is TGTGCCAGCAGTATGCTAGCGGGATACAATGAGCAGTTCTTC.

The J gene is TRBJ2-5, the V gene TRBV29-1, with D hard to call. The germline CDR1 and CDR2 sequences are SQVTM and ANQGSEA. Trimming stripped 5 bases from V and 5 bases from J, with 6 bases between. The CDR3 sequence is 10 residues long. This CDR3 is CSVSGETQYF. In DNA form, the CDR3 reads TGCAGCGTTTCCGGGGAGACCCAGTACTTC.

A few counts support this clonotype. The chain joins TRBV3-1 to TRBJ2-1; 10 bases line up with TRBD2. The CDR3 is made up of 15 amino acids. Germline V lookup: CDR1 LGHDT, CDR2 YNNKEL (reference sequence). After removal of 1 base from V and 5 bases from J, the junction contained 2 bases not matched to a gene. CDR3 in amino acids: CASSQVLAGHNEQFF. Written as DNA, the CDR3 is TGTGCCAGCAGCCAAGTACTAGCGGGACACAATGAGCAGTTCTTC.

J is TRBJ2-4 and V is TRBV20-1, with TRBD2 matching over 7 bases. The germline gives CDR1 DFQATT, CDR2 SNEGSKA (reference sequence). J was trimmed by 10 bases and V by 0 bases; bases with no gene match: 9. The length of the CDR3 is 14 residues. The CDR3 coding sequence is TGCAGTGCTAGAGATCGGGACTACCTTAGGATTCAGTACTTC. Protein: CSARDRDYLRIQYF.

This clonotype was seen ten or more times. The V and J genes are TRBV1 and TRBJ2-3; the table assigns TRBD1, which was not confirmed against the DNA. TRBV1 is deemed a pseudogene. The CDR3 has 16 amino acids. CDR3 DNA sequence: TGCACCAGCAGCCAAGAGTGTCCACCCGGCACAGATACGCAGTATTTT. This codes for CTSSQECPPGTDTQYF.

This sequence joins TRBV25-1 and TRBJ1-2; 9 nucleotides agree with TRBD1. This CDR3 spans 16 amino acids. Per the germline V gene, CDR1 is MGHDK and CDR2 is SYGVNS. Trimming cost V 10 bases and J 8 bases; bases outside gene matches: 20. CDR3: CATQAYQDRGPGGYTF. The CDR3 DNA sequence: TGTGCCACTCAAGCATACCAGGACAGGGGCCCGGGGGGCTACACCTTC.

This rearrangement joins TRBV5-6 to TRBJ2-3; D unclear. The CDR3 contains 14 residues. From germline, CDR1 is SGHDT and CDR2 YYEEEE. V lost 1 base to trimming and J lost 2 bases, with 8 bases between them. This chain's CDR3 is CASSLIRVTDTQYF. The CDR3 coding sequence is TGTGCCAGCAGCTTGATTCGGGTCACAGATACGCAGTATTTT.

In this sample, this clonotype turned up a few times. This rearrangement joins TRBV11-2 to TRBJ2-5, with TRBD2 matching 14 bases. This CDR3 spans 17 amino acids. Germline loops: CDR1 SGHAT, CDR2 FQNNGV. V was pared by 2 bases and J by 4 bases, with 6 bases of the junction left unmatched. The DNA of the CDR3 is TGTGCCAGCAGCTTAAGAACCGGGACTAGCGGGGGAGAGACCCAGTACTTC. It translates to CASSLRTGTSGGETQYF. Together with reference TRBV11-2 and TRBJ2-5, the CDR3 gives the full variable domain: EAGVAQSPRYKIIEKRQSVAFWCNPISGHATLYWYQQILGQGPKLLIQFQNNGVVDDSQLPKDRFSAERLKGVDSTLKIQPAKLEDSAVYLCASSLRTGTSGGETQYFGPGTRLLVL.

Ten or more counts support this clonotype. The chain has TRBV16 and TRBJ2-7, with a possible D match to TRBD1 (6 bases). Germline CDR1 and CDR2: KGHSY and FQNENV. The CDR3 runs 13 residues. The V end was cut by 1 base, the J end by 2 bases, with 6 bases between. The CDR3, as DNA: TGTGCCAGCAGCCAATACAGGGCCTACGAGCAGTACTTC. Protein product: CASSQYRAYEQYF.

This chain connects TRBV7-9 to TRBJ2-1; D ambiguous. Looked up from germline, CDR1 is SEHNR and CDR2 is FQNEAQ (reference sequence). The CDR3 contains 14 residues. V lost 3 bases, J lost 8 bases, and 14 bases lay in between. In nucleotides, the CDR3 is TGTGCCAGCAGCTTGCCGGGCCAGTGGCATGAGCAGTTCTTC. It specifies CASSLPGQWHEQFF.

The sample holds many counts of this clonotype. The rearrangement uses TRBV5-6 and TRBJ2-5; TRBD2 might be the D (5 bases). The CDR3 extends over 12 amino acids. The germline V gene encodes CDR1 SGHDT and CDR2 YYEEEE. The V and J ends lost 3 bases and 3 bases respectively, with 6 bases between them. The CDR3 is CASSSGKETQYF. CDR3 DNA sequence: TGTGCCAGCAGCTCGGGGAAAGAGACCCAGTACTTC.

The rearrangement joins TRBV7-2 to TRBJ2-2; 12 nucleotides agree with TRBD1. This CDR3 is 16 amino acids long. The V gene's germline CDR1 is SGHTA and CDR2 FQGNSA. The V segment lost 5 bases and the J segment 7 bases; nucleotides outside the gene matches: 8. This CDR3 is CASSLRDRGHSGELFF. Written as DNA, the CDR3 is TGTGCCAGCAGCCTCCGGGACAGGGGGCATAGCGGGGAGCTGTTTTTT.

This clonotype was detected many times. This sequence joins TRBV12-3 or TRBV12-4 and TRBJ2-1; D might be TRBD2 (6 bases). CDR3 length: 13 amino acids. Trimming left V 5 bases short and J 2 bases short, with 7 bases between. CDR3 residues: CASSRTTYNEQFF. CDR3 in DNA: TGTGCCAGCAGTAGGACTACCTACAATGAGCAGTTCTTC.